This T cell receptor beta chain was recovered during a study of cytomegalovirus exposure and HLA in healthy donors. The primer mix had 60 Vbeta and 13 Jbeta primers. Repertoires were generated with immunoSEQ multiplex PCR, while TCRdb's copy carries only in-frame clones and drops some. The sample lists some 160,000 clones, roughly 80% seen once, with under 3% in the top ten. This clone was counted between two and nine times. Trimming took off 0 bases at V and 7 bases at J, with 12 bases between the two ends. Looked up from germline, CDR1 is GTSNPN and CDR2 is SVGIG (reference sequence). This CDR3 comprises 14 residues.

The sequence was obtained from a male donor in good health and CMV-seronegative. V is TRBV30 and J is TRBJ1-4; perhaps TRBD1 as D (5 bases). Sequencing was done on a sample of PBMCs. The CDR3 DNA sequence: TGTGCCTGGAGTGTACGGCAGGGAGGTGAAAAACTGTTTTTT. It is translated as CAWSVRQGGEKLFF.